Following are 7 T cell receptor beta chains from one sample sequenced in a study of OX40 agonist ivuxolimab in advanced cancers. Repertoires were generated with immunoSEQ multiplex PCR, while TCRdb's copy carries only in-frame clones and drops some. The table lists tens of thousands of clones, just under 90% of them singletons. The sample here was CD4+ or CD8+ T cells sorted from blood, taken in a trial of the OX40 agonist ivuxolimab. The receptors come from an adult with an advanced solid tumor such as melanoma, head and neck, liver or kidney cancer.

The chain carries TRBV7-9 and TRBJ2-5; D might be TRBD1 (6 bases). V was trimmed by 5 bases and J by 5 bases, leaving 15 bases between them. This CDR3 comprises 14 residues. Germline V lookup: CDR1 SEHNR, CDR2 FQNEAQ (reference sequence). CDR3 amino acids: CASSEWTVDETQYF. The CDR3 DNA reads TGTGCCAGCAGCGAATGGACAGTCGACGAGACCCAGTACTTC.

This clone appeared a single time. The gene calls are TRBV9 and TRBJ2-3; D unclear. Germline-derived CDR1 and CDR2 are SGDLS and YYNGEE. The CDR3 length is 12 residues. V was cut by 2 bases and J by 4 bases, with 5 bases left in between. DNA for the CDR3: TGTGCCAGCAGCGTTGAGGCAGATACGCAGTATTTT. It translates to CASSVEADTQYF. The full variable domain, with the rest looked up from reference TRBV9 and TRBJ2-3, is DSGVTQTPKHLITATGQRVTLRCSPRSGDLSVYWYQQSLDQGLQFLIQYYNGEERAKGNILERFSAQQFPDLHSELNLSSLELGDSALYFCASSVEADTQYFGPGTRLTVL.

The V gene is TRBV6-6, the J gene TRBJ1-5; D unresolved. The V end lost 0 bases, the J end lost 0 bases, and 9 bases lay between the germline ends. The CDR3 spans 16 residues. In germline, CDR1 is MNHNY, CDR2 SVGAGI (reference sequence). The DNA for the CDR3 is TGTGCCAGCAGTTACTCTGGCAGAAATAGCAATCAGCCCCAGCATTTT. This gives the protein CASSYSGRNSNQPQHF.

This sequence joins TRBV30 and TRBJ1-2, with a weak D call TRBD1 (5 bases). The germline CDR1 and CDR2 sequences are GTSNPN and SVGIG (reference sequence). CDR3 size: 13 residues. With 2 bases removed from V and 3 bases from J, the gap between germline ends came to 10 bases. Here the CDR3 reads CAWSRRGYYGYTF. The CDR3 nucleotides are TGTGCCTGGAGTCGGAGGGGCTACTATGGCTACACCTTC. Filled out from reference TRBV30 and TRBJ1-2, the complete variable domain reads SQTIHQWPATLVQPVGSPLSLECTVEGTSNPNLYWYRQAAGRGLQLLFYSVGIGQISSEVPQNLSASRPQDRQFILSSKKLLLSDSGFYLCAWSRRGYYGYTFGSGTRLTVV.

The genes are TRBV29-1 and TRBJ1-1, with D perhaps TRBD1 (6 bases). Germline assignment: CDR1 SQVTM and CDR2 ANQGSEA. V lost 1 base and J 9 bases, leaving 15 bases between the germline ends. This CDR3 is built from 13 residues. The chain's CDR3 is CSVEALPQGKAFF. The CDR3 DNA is TGCAGCGTTGAAGCTCTCCCACAGGGCAAAGCTTTCTTT.

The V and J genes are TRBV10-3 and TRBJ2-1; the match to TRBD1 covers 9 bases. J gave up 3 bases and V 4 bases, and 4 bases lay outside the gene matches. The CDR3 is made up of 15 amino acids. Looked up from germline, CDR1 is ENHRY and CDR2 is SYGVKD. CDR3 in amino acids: CAISALTGGYNEQFF. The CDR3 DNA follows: TGTGCCATCAGTGCGCTGACAGGGGGCTACAATGAGCAGTTCTTC.

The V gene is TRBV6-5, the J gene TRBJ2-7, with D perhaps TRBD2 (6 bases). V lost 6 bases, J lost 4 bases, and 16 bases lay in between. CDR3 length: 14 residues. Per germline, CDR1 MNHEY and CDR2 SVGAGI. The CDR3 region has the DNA TGTGCCAGCAGAATCGGAGGGCCGGAATACGAGCAGTACTTC. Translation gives CASRIGGPEYEQYF.